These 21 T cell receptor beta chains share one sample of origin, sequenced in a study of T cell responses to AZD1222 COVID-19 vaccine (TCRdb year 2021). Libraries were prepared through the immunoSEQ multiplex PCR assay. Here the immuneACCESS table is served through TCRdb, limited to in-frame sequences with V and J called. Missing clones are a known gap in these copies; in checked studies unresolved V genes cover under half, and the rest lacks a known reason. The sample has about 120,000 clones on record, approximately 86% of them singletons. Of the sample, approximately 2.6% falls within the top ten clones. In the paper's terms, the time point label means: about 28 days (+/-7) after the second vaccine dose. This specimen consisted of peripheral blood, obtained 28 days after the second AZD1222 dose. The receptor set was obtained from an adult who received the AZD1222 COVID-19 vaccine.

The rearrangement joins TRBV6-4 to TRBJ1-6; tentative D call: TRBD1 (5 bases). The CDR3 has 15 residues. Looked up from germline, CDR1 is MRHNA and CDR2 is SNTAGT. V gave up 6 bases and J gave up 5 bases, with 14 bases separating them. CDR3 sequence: CASRGQPHDNSPLHF. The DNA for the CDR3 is TGTGCCAGCAGGGGGCAGCCTCACGATAATTCACCCCTCCACTTT.

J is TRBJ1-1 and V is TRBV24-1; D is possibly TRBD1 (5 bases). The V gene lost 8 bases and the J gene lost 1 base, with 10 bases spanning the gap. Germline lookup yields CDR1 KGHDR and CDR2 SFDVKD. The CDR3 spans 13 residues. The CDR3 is CATTNDRNTEAFF. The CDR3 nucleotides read TGTGCCACCACCAACGACAGGAACACTGAAGCTTTCTTT.

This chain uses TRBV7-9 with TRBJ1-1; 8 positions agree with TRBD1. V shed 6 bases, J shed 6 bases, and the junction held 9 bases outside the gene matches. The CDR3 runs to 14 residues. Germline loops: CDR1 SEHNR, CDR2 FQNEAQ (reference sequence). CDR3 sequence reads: CASSLSWTGSEAFF. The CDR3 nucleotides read TGTGCCAGCAGTCTTAGCTGGACAGGGTCTGAAGCTTTCTTT.

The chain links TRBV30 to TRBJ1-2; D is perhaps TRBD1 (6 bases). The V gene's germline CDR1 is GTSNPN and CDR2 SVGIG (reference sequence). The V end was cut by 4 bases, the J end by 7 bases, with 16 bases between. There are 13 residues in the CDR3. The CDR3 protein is CAWKIGGGVGYTF. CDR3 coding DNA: TGTGCCTGGAAGATAGGGGGTGGGGTTGGCTACACCTTC.

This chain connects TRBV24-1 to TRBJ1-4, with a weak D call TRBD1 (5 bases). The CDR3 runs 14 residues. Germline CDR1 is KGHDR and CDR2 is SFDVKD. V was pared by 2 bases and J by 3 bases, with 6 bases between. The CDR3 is CATSDWGANEKLFF. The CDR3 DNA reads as TGTGCCACCAGTGATTGGGGGGCTAATGAAAAACTGTTTTTT.

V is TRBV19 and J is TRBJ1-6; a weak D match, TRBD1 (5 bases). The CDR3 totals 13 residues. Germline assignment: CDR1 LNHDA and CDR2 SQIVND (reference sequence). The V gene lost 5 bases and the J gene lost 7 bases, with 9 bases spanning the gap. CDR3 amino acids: CASSARVNSPLHF. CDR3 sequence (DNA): TGTGCCAGTAGTGCCAGGGTCAATTCACCCCTCCACTTT.

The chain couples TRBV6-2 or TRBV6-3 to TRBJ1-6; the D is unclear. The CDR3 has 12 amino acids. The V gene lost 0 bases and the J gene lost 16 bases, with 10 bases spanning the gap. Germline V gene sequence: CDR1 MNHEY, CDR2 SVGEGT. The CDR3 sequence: CASSYSQRVLHF. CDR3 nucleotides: TGTGCCAGCAGTTACTCGCAACGAGTGCTCCACTTT.

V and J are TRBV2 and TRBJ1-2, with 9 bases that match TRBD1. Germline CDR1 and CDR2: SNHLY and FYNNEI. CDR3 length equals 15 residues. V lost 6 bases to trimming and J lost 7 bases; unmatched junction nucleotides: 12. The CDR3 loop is CASSPLNPGQGGYTF. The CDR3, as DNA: TGTGCCAGCAGCCCCCTCAACCCGGGACAGGGTGGCTACACCTTC. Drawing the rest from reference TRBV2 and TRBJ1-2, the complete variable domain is EPEVTQTPSHQVTQMGQEVILRCVPISNHLYFYWYRQILGQKVEFLVSFYNNEISEKSEIFDDQFSVERPDGSNFTLKIRSTKLEDSAMYFCASSPLNPGQGGYTFGSGTRLTVV.

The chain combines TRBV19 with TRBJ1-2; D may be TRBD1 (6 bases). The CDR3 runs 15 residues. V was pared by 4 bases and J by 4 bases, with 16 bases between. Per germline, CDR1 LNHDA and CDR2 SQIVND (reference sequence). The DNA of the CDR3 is TGTGCCAGTAGTACAACCGGGACATCCTCCTATGGCTACACCTTC. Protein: CASSTTGTSSYGYTF.

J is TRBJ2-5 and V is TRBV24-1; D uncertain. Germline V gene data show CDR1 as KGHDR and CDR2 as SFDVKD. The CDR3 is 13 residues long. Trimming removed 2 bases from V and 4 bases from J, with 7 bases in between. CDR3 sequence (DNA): TGTGCCACCAGTGATTCTGGAAGAGAGACCCAGTACTTC. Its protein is CATSDSGRETQYF.

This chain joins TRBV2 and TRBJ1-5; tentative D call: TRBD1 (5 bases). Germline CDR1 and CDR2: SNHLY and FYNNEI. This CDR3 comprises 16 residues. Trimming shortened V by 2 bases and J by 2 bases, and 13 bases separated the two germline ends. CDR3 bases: TGTGCCAGCAGTGAACCCCGGACACCCGGCAATCAGCCCCAGCATTTT. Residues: CASSEPRTPGNQPQHF. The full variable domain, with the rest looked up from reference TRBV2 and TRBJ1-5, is EPEVTQTPSHQVTQMGQEVILRCVPISNHLYFYWYRQILGQKVEFLVSFYNNEISEKSEIFDDQFSVERPDGSNFTLKIRSTKLEDSAMYFCASSEPRTPGNQPQHFGDGTRLSIL.

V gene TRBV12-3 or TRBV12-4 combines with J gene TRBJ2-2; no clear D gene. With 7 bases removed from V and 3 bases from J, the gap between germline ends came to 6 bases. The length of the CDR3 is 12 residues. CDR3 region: CASTVHTGELFF. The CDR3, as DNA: TGTGCCAGCACAGTCCACACCGGGGAGCTGTTTTTT.

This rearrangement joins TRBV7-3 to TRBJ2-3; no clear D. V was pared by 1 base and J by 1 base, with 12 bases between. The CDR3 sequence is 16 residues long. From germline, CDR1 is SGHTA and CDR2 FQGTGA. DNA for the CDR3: TGTGCCAGCAGCTTAAATTTCGTTGTCGGCACAGATACGCAGTATTTT. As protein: CASSLNFVVGTDTQYF.

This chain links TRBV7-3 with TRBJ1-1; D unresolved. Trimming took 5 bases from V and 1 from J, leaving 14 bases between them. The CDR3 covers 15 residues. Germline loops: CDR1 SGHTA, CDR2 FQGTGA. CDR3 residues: CASSPMNVQNTEAFF. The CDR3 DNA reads TGTGCCAGCAGCCCCATGAACGTCCAGAACACTGAAGCTTTCTTT.

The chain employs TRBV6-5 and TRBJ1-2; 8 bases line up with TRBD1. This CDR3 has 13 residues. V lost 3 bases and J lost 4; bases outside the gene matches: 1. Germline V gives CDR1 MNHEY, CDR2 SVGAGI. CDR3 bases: TGTGCCAGCAGTTATACAGGGGGCTATGGCTACACCTTC. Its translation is CASSYTGGYGYTF.

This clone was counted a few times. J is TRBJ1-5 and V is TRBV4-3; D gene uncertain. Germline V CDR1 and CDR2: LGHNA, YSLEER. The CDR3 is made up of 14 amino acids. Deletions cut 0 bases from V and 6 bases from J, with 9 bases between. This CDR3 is CASSQDVRTQPQHF. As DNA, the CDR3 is TGCGCCAGCAGCCAAGATGTCAGGACTCAGCCCCAGCATTTT.

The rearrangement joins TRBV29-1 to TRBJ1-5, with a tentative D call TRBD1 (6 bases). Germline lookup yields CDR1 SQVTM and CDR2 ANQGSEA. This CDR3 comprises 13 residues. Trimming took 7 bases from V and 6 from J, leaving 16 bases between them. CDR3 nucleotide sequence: TGCAGCGCTGGGCCGGGGGGCGGTCAGCCCCAGCATTTT. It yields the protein CSAGPGGGQPQHF.

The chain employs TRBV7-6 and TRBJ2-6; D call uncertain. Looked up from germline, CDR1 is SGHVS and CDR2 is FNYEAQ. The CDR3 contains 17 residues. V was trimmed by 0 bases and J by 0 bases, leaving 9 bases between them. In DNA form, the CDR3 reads TGTGCCAGCAGCTTAGCGGGCCTAAACTCTGGGGCCAACGTCCTGACTTTC. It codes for CASSLAGLNSGANVLTF.

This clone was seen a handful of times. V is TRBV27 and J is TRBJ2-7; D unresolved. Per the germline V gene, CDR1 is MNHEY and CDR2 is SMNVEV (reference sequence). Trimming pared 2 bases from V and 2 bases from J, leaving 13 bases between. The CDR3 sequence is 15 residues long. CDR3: CASSLRPQRTYEQYF. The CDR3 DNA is TGTGCCAGCAGTTTAAGGCCACAGAGAACCTACGAGCAGTACTTC.

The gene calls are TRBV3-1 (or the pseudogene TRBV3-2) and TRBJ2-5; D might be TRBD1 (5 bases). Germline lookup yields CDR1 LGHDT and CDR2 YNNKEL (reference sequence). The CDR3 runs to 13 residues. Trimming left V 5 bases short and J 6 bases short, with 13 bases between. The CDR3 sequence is CASSFGHLKTQYF. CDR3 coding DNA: TGTGCCAGCAGCTTCGGACATTTAAAGACCCAGTACTTC.

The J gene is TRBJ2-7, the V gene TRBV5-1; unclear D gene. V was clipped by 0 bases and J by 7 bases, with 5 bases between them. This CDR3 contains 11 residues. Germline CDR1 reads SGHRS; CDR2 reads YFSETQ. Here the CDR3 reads CASSLAGEQYF. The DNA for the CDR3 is TGCGCCAGCAGCTTGGCCGGAGAGCAGTACTTC.